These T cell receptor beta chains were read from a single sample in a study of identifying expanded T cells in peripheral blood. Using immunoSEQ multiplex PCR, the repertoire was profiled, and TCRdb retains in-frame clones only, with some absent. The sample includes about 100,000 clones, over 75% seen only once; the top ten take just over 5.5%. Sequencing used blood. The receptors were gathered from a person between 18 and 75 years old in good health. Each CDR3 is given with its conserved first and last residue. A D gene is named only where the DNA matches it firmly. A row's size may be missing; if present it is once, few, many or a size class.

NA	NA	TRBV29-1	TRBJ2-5	CSAHRDLTETQYF	TGCAGCGCCCACCGGGACCTGACAGAGACCCAGTACTTC
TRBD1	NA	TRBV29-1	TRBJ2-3	CSVGGTGGITDTQYF	TGCAGCGTTGGGGGGACAGGGGGTATCACAGATACGCAGTATTTT
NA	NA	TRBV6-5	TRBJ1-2	CASSLTGIPYTF	TGTGCCAGCAGTCTAACAGGGATCCCGTACACCTTC
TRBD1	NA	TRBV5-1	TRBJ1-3	CASSQRPTGVSTGNTIYF	TGCGCCAGCAGCCAAAGACCTACAGGGGTCTCAACTGGAAACACCATATATTTT
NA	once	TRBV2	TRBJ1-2	CASNSAGSRGYTF	TGTGCCAGCAACTCGGCGGGCTCTCGGGGCTACACCTTC
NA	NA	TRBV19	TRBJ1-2	CASKNAGITNYGYTF	TGTGCCAGTAAGAACGCAGGGATAACTAACTATGGCTACACCTTC
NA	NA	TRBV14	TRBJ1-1	CASSPLVEAFF	TGTGCCAGCAGCCCATTAGTAGAAGCTTTCTTT
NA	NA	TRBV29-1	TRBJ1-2	CSVEALLIVNYGYTF	TGCAGCGTTGAAGCCCTCCTCATTGTTAACTATGGCTACACCTTC
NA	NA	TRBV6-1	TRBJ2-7	CASRAGQYYEQYF	TGTGCCAGCAGGGCCGGACAGTACTACGAGCAGTACTTC
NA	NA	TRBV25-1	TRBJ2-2	CASSAQGLSGELFF	TGTGCCAGCAGTGCTCAGGGTTTGTCCGGGGAGCTGTTTTTT
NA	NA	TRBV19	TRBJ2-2	CASSSSGTSNTGELFF	TGTGCCAGTAGTTCGTCAGGGACGTCGAACACCGGGGAGCTGTTTTTT